What follows are 21 T cell receptor beta chains derived from one specimen sequenced in a study of neurological immune-mediated disorders. TCRdb re-called the 5' RACE reads through MiXCR, storing one row per CDR3 protein. The sample lists more than 35,000 distinct CDR3 sequences, more than 5% occurring once. Sequencing was carried out using CD4+ T cells from blood. The receptors were sampled from a middle-aged woman in good health.

The V call is TRBV12-3 or TRBV12-4, the J call TRBJ2-5; D is ambiguous. Trimming took off 4 bases at V and 8 bases at J, with 11 bases between the two ends. The CDR3 is made up of 12 amino acids. The CDR3 coding sequence is TGTGCCAGCAGTTCCACAAGGACCACCCAGTACTTC. As protein: CASSSTRTTQYF.

This clonotype was detected many times. This chain uses TRBV29-1 with TRBJ2-7; no clear D. This CDR3 is built from 13 residues. CDR1 is SQVTM and CDR2 is ANQGSEA in the germline V gene. With 2 bases removed from V and 1 base from J, the gap between germline ends came to 9 bases. CDR3 protein: CSVESLTSYEQYF. Here the CDR3 DNA reads TGCAGCGTTGAATCATTGACGTCCTACGAGCAGTACTTC.

This clonotype appeared many times. This sequence joins TRBV15 and TRBJ1-2; 11 nucleotides match TRBD1. Germline loops: CDR1 LNHNV, CDR2 YYDKDF (reference sequence). The CDR3 consists of 17 residues. With 5 bases clipped from V and 8 bases from J, the junction kept 16 bases outside the gene matches. In nucleotides, the CDR3 is TGTGCCACCAGCTACCCGGGGGGGACAGGGGGTAGGAAAGGCTACACCTTC. It translates to CATSYPGGTGGRKGYTF.

This clonotype was observed many times. The chain joins TRBV4-2 to TRBJ2-1, with D unresolved. This CDR3 comprises 15 residues. V lost 5 bases to trimming and J lost 0 bases, with 11 bases between them. CDR1 is LGHNA, CDR2 YNFKEQ, per germline. The CDR3 protein is CASSYVSSSYNEQFF. In nucleotides, the CDR3 is TGTGCCAGCAGCTACGTTTCCAGCTCCTACAATGAGCAGTTCTTC.

The table lists this clonotype with many counts. The DNA for the CDR3 is TGCAGCGAAACCCGAACAGGCTCCAACTATGGCTACACCTTC. Translated: CSETRTGSNYGYTF. The chain joins TRBV29-1 to TRBJ1-2; the D gene is possibly TRBD1 (5 bases). The V gene's germline CDR1 is SQVTM and CDR2 ANQGSEA. CDR3 size: 14 residues. V was cut by 7 bases and J by 2 bases, with 17 bases left in between.

This clonotype was observed at least ten times. This chain joins TRBV7-8 and TRBJ2-7; maybe TRBD2 (6 bases). The CDR3 is 13 residues long. V was clipped by 5 bases and J by 9 bases, with 17 bases between them. Germline CDR1 and CDR2: SGHVS and FQNEAQ. The CDR3 sequence: CASSPDGGGGQYF. The CDR3 DNA reads as TGTGCCAGCAGCCCCGACGGGGGTGGTGGGCAGTACTTC.

In its sample, this clonotype was seen many times. This rearrangement joins TRBV29-1 to TRBJ1-2; 12 nucleotides match TRBD1. This CDR3 has 14 residues. J was trimmed by 7 bases and V by 5 bases; bases with no gene match: 8. From germline, CDR1 is SQVTM and CDR2 ANQGSEA. CDR3 residues: CSVLRDRGLSGYTF. The CDR3 bases are TGCAGCGTTCTACGGGACAGGGGGCTGAGTGGCTACACCTTC.

This clonotype was detected many times. The chain uses TRBV5-1 and TRBJ1-4, with a weak D call TRBD1 (5 bases). Trimming removed 0 bases at V and 4 bases at J, with 10 bases between. Germline values: CDR1 SGHRS, CDR2 YFSETQ. There are 15 residues in the CDR3. This chain's CDR3 is CASSLDGDLNEKLFF. The CDR3 coding sequence is TGCGCCAGCAGCTTGGATGGGGACCTTAATGAAAAACTGTTTTTT.

Many counts were recorded for this clonotype. The chain combines TRBV10-3 with TRBJ2-3; 7 nucleotides match TRBD2. There are 18 residues in the CDR3. Germline CDR1 ENHRY, CDR2 SYGVKD. The V gene end was trimmed by 3 bases and the J gene end by 2 bases; junction bases not matched to a gene: 14. CDR3 in amino acids: CAISDPSGGSSFTDTQYF. In nucleotides, the CDR3 is TGTGCCATCAGTGACCCTTCGGGCGGGAGTTCGTTCACAGATACGCAGTATTTT.

The sample holds many counts of this clonotype. The V gene is TRBV14, the J gene TRBJ2-2; unclear D gene. Deletions cut 2 bases from V and 4 bases from J, with 14 bases between. The CDR3 extends over 16 amino acids. CDR1 is SGHDN, CDR2 FVKESK, per germline. The CDR3 DNA sequence: TGTGCCAGCAGCCAAATTTCGTGGTCTAGCACCGGGGAGCTGTTTTTT. Translated: CASSQISWSSTGELFF.

In this sample, this clonotype turned up many times. The CDR3 loop is CASSLSSGSGDTQYF. CDR3 nucleotide sequence: TGCGCCAGCAGCTTGTCTAGCGGGAGCGGCGATACGCAGTATTTT. The chain uses TRBV5-1 and TRBJ2-3, with 10 bases identical to TRBD2. CDR1 is SGHRS, CDR2 YFSETQ, per germline. This CDR3 has 15 amino acids. Trimming removed 1 base from V and 6 bases from J; junction bases left unmatched: 5. Full variable domain (missing parts from reference TRBV5-1 and TRBJ2-3): KAGVTQTPRYLIKTRGQQVTLSCSPISGHRSVSWYQQTPGQGLQFLFEYFSETQRNKGNFPGRFSGRQFSNSRSEMNVSTLELGDSALYLCASSLSSGSGDTQYFGPGTRLTVL.

Ten or more counts support this clonotype. The chain joins TRBV5-1 to TRBJ1-1; no reliable D call. This CDR3 spans 14 amino acids. Germline-derived CDR1 and CDR2 are SGHRS and YFSETQ. Deletions cut 1 base from V and 6 bases from J, with 13 bases between. The CDR3, as DNA: TGCGCCAGCAGCTTGTCAGTGACGGGCGCTGAAGCTTTCTTT. It yields the protein CASSLSVTGAEAFF. Variable domain in full (rest from reference TRBV5-1 and TRBJ1-1): KAGVTQTPRYLIKTRGQQVTLSCSPISGHRSVSWYQQTPGQGLQFLFEYFSETQRNKGNFPGRFSGRQFSNSRSEMNVSTLELGDSALYLCASSLSVTGAEAFFGQGTRLTVV.

This clonotype was seen many times. The chain is built from TRBV20-1 and TRBJ1-2; D is perhaps TRBD1 (5 bases). Germline V lookup: CDR1 DFQATT, CDR2 SNEGSKA (reference sequence). The V end lost 0 bases, the J end lost 2 bases, and 16 bases lay between the germline ends. The CDR3 extends over 16 amino acids. The CDR3 nucleotides are TGCAGTGCTAGAGATACTCTTCAGGGAAGCAACTATGGCTACACCTTC. This gives the protein CSARDTLQGSNYGYTF.

This clonotype was observed a few times. The chain combines TRBV27 with TRBJ2-7; no clear D gene. The germline V gene encodes CDR1 MNHEY and CDR2 SMNVEV (reference sequence). The CDR3 sequence is 14 residues long. Trimming shortened V by 3 bases and J by 1 base, and 10 bases separated the two germline ends. The CDR3 DNA is TGTGCCAGCAGTTTCCGGGCCTTATCCTACGAGCAGTACTTC. It codes for CASSFRALSYEQYF.

Ten or more counts support this clonotype. The chain uses TRBV12-5 and TRBJ2-7, with 9 bases identical to TRBD1. The CDR3 has 13 residues. Germline CDR1 LGHNT, CDR2 FRNRAP. V shed 3 bases, J shed 4 bases, and the junction held 1 base outside the gene matches. As DNA, the CDR3 is TGTGCTAGTGGTTTTGACAGGGGGTACGAGCAGTACTTC. Amino acids: CASGFDRGYEQYF.

This clonotype was seen ten or more times. The V and J genes are TRBV12-3 or TRBV12-4 and TRBJ2-7; 9 bases line up with TRBD1. The CDR3 loop spans 14 amino acids. V was pared by 3 bases and J by 2 bases, with 2 bases of the junction left unmatched. The CDR3 DNA reads as TGTGCCAGCAGTTTGGGGACAGGGCCCTACGAGCAGTACTTC. It specifies CASSLGTGPYEQYF.

This clonotype was counted many times. The chain couples TRBV29-1 to TRBJ2-3; 7 positions agree with TRBD1. Germline V gives CDR1 SQVTM, CDR2 ANQGSEA. This CDR3 contains 14 residues. V trimming: 7 bases; J trimming: 1 base; junction bases outside the gene matches: 8. This chain's CDR3 is CSEIGGMGTDTQYF. In nucleotides, the CDR3 is TGCAGCGAGATAGGGGGCATGGGCACAGATACGCAGTATTTT.

This clonotype was detected many times. The chain uses TRBV28 and TRBJ2-3, with D possibly TRBD2 on 5 matching bases. V was shortened by 6 bases and J by 0 bases, with 10 bases between the two germline ends. From germline, CDR1 is MDHEN and CDR2 SYDVKM. The CDR3 spans 14 residues. For the CDR3, the DNA is TGTGCCAGCAGCGCCGGGGTGAGCACAGATACGCAGTATTTT. Its translation is CASSAGVSTDTQYF.

This clonotype was recorded at least ten times. The gene calls are TRBV28 and TRBJ2-7; 7 nucleotides match TRBD2. V dropped 6 bases and J dropped 0; count of bases not matched to a gene: 11. Germline V CDR1 and CDR2: MDHEN, SYDVKM. The CDR3 spans 16 residues. The CDR3 DNA sequence: TGTGCCAGCAGCCCATACGGGCTAGCGGACTCCTACGAGCAGTACTTC. Residues: CASSPYGLADSYEQYF.

In its sample, this clonotype was seen many times. This chain joins TRBV7-6 and TRBJ2-3, with 10 positions matching TRBD2. The CDR3 is 15 amino acids. CDR1 is SGHVS, CDR2 FNYEAQ, per germline. The V gene end was trimmed by 3 bases and the J gene end by 4 bases; junction bases not matched to a gene: 4. CDR3 sequence reads: CASSFGTSASDTQYF. The CDR3 region has the DNA TGTGCCAGCAGCTTCGGGACTAGCGCATCAGATACGCAGTATTTT.

This clonotype was recorded at least ten times. The chain carries TRBV5-1 and TRBJ2-1, with TRBD1 matching over 7 bases. Germline V lookup: CDR1 SGHRS, CDR2 YFSETQ. V lost 5 bases and J lost 5; bases outside the gene matches: 7. This CDR3 has 14 residues. The CDR3 loop reads CASRLQQGNNEQFF. The CDR3 region has the DNA TGCGCCAGCAGGCTACAACAGGGGAACAATGAGCAGTTCTTC.